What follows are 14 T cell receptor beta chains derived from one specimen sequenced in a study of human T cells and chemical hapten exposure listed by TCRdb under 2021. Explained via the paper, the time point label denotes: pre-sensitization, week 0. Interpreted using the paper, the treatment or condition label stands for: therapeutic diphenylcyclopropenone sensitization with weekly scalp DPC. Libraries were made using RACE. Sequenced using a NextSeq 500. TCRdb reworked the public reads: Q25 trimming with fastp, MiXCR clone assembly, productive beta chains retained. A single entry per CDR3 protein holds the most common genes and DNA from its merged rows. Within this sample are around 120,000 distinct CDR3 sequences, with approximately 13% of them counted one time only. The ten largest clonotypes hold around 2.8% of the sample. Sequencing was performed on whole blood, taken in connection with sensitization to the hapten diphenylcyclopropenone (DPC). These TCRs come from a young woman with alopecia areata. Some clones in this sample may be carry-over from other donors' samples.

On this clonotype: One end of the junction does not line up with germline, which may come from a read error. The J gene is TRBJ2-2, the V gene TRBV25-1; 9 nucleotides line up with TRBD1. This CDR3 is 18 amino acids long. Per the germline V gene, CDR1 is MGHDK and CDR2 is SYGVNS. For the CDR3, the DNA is TGTGCCAGCAGTGAAGGGACGGGGGGACAGGGCGACACCGGGGAGCCGTTTTTT. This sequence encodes CASSEGTGGQGDTGEPFF.

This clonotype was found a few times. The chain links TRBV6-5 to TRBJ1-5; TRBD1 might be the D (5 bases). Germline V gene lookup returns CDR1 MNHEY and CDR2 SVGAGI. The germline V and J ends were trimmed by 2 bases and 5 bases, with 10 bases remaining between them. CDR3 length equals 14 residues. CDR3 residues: CASSYKGQDQPQHF. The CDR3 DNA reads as TGTGCCAGCAGTTACAAGGGGCAGGATCAGCCCCAGCATTTT.

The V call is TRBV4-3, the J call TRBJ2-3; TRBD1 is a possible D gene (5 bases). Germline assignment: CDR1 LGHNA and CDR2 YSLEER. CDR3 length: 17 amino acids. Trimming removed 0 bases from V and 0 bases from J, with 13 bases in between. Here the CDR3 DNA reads TGCGCCAGCAGCCAAGAGTCGACAGAACTTAGCACAGATACGCAGTATTTT. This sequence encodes CASSQESTELSTDTQYF.

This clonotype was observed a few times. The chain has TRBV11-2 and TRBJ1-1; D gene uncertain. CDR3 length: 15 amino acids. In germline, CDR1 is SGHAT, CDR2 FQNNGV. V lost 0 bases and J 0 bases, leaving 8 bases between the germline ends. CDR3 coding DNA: TGTGCCAGCAGCTTAGAAGCGTTCATGAACACTGAAGCTTTCTTT. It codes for CASSLEAFMNTEAFF.

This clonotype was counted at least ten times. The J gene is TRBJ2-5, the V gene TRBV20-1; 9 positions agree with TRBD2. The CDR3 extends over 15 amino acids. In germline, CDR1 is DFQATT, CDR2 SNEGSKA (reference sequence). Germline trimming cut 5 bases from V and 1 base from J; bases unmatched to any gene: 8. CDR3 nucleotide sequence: TGCAGTGCTTCTCAGTTAGCGGGGGTCCAAGAGACCCAGTACTTC. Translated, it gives CSASQLAGVQETQYF.

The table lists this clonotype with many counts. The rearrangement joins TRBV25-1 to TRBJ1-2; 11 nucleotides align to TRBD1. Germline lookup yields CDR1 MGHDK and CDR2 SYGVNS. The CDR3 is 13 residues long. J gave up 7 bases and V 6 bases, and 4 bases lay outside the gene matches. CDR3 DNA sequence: TGTGCCAGCAGGGGACAGGGGGGCGGTGGCTACACCTTC. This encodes CASRGQGGGGYTF.

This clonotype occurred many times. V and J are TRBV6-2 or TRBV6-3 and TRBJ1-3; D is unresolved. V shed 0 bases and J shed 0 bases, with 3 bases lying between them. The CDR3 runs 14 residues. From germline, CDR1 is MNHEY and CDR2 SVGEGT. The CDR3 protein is CASSYSRSGNTIYF. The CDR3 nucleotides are TGTGCCAGCAGTTACTCGCGCTCTGGAAACACCATATATTTT.

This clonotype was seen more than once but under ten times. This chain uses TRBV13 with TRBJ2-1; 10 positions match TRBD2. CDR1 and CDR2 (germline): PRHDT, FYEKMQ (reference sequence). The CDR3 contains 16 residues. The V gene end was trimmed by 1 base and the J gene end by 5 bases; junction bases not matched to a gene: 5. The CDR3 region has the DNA TGTGCCAGCAGCTTAGAAGCGGGGGGGCCCAACAATGAGCAGTTCTTC. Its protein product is CASSLEAGGPNNEQFF.

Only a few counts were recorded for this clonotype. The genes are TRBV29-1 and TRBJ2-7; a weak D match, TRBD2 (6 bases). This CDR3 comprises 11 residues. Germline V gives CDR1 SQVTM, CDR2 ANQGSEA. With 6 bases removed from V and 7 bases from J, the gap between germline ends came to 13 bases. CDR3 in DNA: TGCAGCGTGTACTCCGGGGGAGAGCAGTACTTC. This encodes CSVYSGGEQYF.

The CDR3, as DNA: TGCAGTGCTATGATTCCGAGGGGGGCAGATACGCAGTATTTT. The encoded protein is CSAMIPRGADTQYF. This chain connects TRBV20-1 to TRBJ2-3; D could derive from TRBD1 or TRBD2 (6 bases each). V shed 4 bases and J shed 4 bases, with 15 bases lying between them. CDR1 is DFQATT, CDR2 SNEGSKA, per germline (reference sequence). CDR3 length equals 14 residues.

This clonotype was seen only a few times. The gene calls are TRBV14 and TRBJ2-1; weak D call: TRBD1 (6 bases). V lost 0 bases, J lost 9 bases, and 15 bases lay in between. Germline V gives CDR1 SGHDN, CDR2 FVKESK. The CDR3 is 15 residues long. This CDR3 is CASSQDSDSYAEQFF. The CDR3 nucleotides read TGTGCCAGCAGCCAAGATTCGGACAGTTACGCTGAGCAGTTCTTC.

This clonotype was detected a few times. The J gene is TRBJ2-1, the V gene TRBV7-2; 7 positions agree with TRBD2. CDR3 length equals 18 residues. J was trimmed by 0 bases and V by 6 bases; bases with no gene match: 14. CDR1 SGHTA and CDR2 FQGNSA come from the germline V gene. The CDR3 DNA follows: TGTGCCAGCAGTCCCCGTTATCTAGCGGCGAGCTCCTACAATGAGCAGTTCTTC. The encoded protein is CASSPRYLAASSYNEQFF.

Here the CDR3 DNA reads TGCAGTGCTAGGCTTCAGGGGGATGATTACGAGCAGTACTTC. This sequence encodes CSARLQGDDYEQYF. V gene TRBV20-1 combines with J gene TRBJ2-7, with 7 bases identical to TRBD1. V was clipped by 3 bases and J by 4 bases; unmatched bases: 9. Germline CDR1 DFQATT, CDR2 SNEGSKA (reference sequence). The CDR3 extends over 14 amino acids.

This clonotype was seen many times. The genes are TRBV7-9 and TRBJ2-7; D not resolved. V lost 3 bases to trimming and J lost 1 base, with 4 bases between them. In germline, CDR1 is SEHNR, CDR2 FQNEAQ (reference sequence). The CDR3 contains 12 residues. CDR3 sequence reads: CASSFISYEQYF. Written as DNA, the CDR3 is TGTGCCAGCAGCTTCATTTCCTACGAGCAGTACTTC.